The T cell receptor beta chain under discussion was sequenced for a study of blood T cell repertoires in COVID-19 (dated by TCRdb to 2019 to 2021). General notes on the study: The collaborator samples originated in the United States, Italy and Spain and spanned the acute and convalescent phases of COVID-19. Nearly every sample came with metadata listing a de-identified subject ID, COVID-19 status, age in years and sex. Where available, HLA class I and class II types were obtained from metadata supplied by the sample provider rather than from assay-based typing. The dataset comprised deeply sampled blood TCRbeta repertoires from subjects exposed to, actively infected with, or recovered from COVID-19. The repertoires were released in a freely available public database meant as a resource for research on the immune response to SARS-CoV-2. The prospective study material was composed of cDNA or gDNA derived from T cells, B-cell-depleted T cells, or PBMCs. The samples were drawn from two sources: the first 160 participants of the ongoing ImmuneRACE study, and 950 to 1,500 subjects contributed by 6 global collaborators. Overall study results and their limits: Clinical and demographic metadata were provided uncurated, with the amount varying by source and participant.

In the case of this clone: What this receptor recognizes is not known. Within one base of it there is no much larger clone, and no base qualities were kept.

One collaborating source in Seattle enrolled patients during active infection and followed them longitudinally through the course of disease. Whole blood was collected in K2EDTA tubes by collaborating institutions according to the institutions' own protocols. For TCRbeta analysis, collaborator samples were shipped as frozen whole blood, as isolated PBMCs, or as DNA extracted from either sample type. TCRbeta CDR3 regions were amplified from genomic DNA by means of the immunoSEQ Assay, a bias-controlled multiplex PCR. Per the original workflow: The number of nucleated cells in each sample was estimated by amplification of reference gene primers within the assay. Sequence reads were collapsed and filtered to measure the absolute abundance of every unique TCRbeta CDR3 rearrangement. For each sample, productive Simpson clonality was calculated by taking the square root of Simpson's diversity index across productive rearrangements. TCRdb limited this immuneACCESS table to in-frame rearrangements with V and J called. A share of clones is missing; checked studies link under half to unresolved V genes, and the rest is unexplained. V and J calls and clone size are given by that table; D and trimming were obtained from the DNA. The sample table records some 220,000 clones; 83% of these occur just once. The ten largest clones add up to around 1.3% of the sample.

Sequencing input: peripheral blood. The receptor was derived from a woman in her 30s with COVID-19, enrolled during active disease.

The CDR3 is CAESGNRAGQPQHF. The nucleotide sequence reads as follows: TGTGCCGAAAGTGGCAACAGGGCTGGACAGCCCCAGCATTTT. This receptor chain uses TRBV28 and TRBJ1-5; TRBD1 is a possible D gene, resting on 6 matching bases. Based on the germline V gene, the CDR1 and CDR2 sequences are MDHEN and SYDVKM. V loses 11 bases of germline sequence and J loses 7 bases, and the interval between the two ends is 21 bases. Taken from cysteine to phenylalanine, the CDR3 has 14 residues. Only the CDR3 region is kept as DNA, spanning 42 bases read in frame from base 1.